This T cell receptor beta chain was recorded in a study of cytomegalovirus exposure and HLA in healthy donors. Study-wide results and caveats: The only immune exposure information that was available was CMV serostatus. Earlier analysis looked at TCR beta V segments, and most were productive about 90% or about 30% of the time.

The CDR3 consists of 14 residues. V lost 10 bases and J 2 bases, leaving 17 bases between the germline ends. Per the germline V gene, CDR1 is SNHLY and CDR2 is FYNNEI. As to this clone: No antigen is known for it.

PCR primers comprised 60 Vbeta and 13 Jbeta primers. Per the study methods: The count from a later analysis was about 80 million unique TCR beta chains, 9 million to 12 million of them shared. Assay: immunoSEQ multiplex PCR; the TCRdb copy retains only in-frame clones and omits some. V, J and clone size were drawn from that table, and D and trimming were deduced from the DNA. The repertoire holds about 94,000 clones, roughly three quarters seen once, with around 0.76% in the top ten. The receptor comes from a woman in her fifties or sixties in good health and CMV-seronegative. V and J are TRBV2 and TRBJ1-1, with D perhaps matching TRBD1 (6 bases). The sequenced sample was PBMCs. As DNA, the CDR3 is TGTGCCACAGAATCAGGGGTTTATAACACTGAAGCTTTCTTT. The encoded protein is CATESGVYNTEAFF.